This note documents a single TCR beta chain sequence. Antigen unknown. Measured with immunoSEQ multiplex PCR; TCRdb has only the in-frame clones, and not every one. The table has some 70,000 clones, approximately 89% seen once; the top ten hold about 0.95%. CDR1 is SGHNT, CDR2 YYREEE, per germline (reference sequence). The V end was cut by 1 base, the J end by 2 bases, with 9 bases between. The CDR3 is 14 amino acids. The sample originates from a study of OX40 agonist ivuxolimab in advanced cancers. Study-level points and caveats: Mean expanded clone counts were higher in CD8+ than CD4+ T cells.

At baseline, cycle 4 day 1, and cycle 7 day 1, blood was sampled. The origin of this receptor is an adult with an advanced solid tumor such as melanoma, head and neck, liver or kidney cancer. The chain couples TRBV5-4 to TRBJ2-5; D gene unclear. The starting material was CD4+ or CD8+ T cells sorted from blood, obtained in a trial of the OX40 agonist ivuxolimab. The CDR3: CASSLKHLQETQYF. CDR3 DNA: TGTGCCAGCAGCTTGAAACACCTACAAGAGACCCAGTACTTC.